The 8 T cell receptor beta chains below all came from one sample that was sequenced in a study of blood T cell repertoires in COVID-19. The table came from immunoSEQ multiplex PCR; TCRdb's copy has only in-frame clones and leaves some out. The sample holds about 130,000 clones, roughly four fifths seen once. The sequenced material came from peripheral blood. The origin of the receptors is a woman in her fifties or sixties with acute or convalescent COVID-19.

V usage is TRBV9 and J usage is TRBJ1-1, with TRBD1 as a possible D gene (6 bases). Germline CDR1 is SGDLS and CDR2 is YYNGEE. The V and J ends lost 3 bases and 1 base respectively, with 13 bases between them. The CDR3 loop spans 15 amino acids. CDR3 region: CASSAGQPPNTEAFF. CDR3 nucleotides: TGTGCCAGCAGCGCTGGACAGCCACCGAACACTGAAGCTTTCTTT.

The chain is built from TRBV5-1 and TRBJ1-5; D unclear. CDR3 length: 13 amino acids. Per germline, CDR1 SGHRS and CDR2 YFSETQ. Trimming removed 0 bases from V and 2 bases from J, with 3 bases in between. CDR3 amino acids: CASSLAGNQPQHF. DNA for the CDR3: TGCGCCAGCAGCTTGGCCGGCAATCAGCCCCAGCATTTT.

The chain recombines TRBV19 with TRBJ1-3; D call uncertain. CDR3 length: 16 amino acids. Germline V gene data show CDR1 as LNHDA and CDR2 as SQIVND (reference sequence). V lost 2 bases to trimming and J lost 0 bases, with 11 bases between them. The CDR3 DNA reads TGTGCCAGTAGTATAAGAGGTCTGAACTCTGGAAACACCATATATTTT. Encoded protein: CASSIRGLNSGNTIYF. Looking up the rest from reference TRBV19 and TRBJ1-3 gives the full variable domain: DGGITQSPKYLFRKEGQNVTLSCEQNLNHDAMYWYRQDPGQGLRLIYYSQIVNDFQKGDIAEGYSVSREKKESFPLTVTSAQKNPTAFYLCASSIRGLNSGNTIYFGEGSWLTVV.

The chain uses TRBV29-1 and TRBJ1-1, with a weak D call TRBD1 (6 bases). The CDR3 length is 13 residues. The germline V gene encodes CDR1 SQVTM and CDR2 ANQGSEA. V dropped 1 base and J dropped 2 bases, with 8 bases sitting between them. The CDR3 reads CSVEGTANTEAFF. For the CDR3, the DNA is TGCAGCGTTGAAGGGACAGCTAACACTGAAGCTTTCTTT.

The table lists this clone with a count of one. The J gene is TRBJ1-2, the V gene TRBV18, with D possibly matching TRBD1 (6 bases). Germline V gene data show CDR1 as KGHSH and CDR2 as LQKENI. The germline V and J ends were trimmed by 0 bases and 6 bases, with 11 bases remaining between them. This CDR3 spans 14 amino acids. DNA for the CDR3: TGTGCCAGCTCACCACCTTCGGACAGCCATGGCTACACCTTC. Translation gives CASSPPSDSHGYTF.

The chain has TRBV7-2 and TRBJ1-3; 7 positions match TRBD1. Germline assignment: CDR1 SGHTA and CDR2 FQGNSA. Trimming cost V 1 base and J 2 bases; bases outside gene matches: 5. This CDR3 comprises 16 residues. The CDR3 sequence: CASSLGQGVPGNTIYF. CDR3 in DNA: TGTGCCAGCAGCTTAGGCCAGGGGGTCCCTGGAAACACCATATATTTT.

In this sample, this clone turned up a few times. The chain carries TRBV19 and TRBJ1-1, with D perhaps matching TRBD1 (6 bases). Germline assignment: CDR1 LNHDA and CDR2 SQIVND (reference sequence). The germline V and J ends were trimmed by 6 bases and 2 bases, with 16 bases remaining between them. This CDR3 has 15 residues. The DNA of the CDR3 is TGTGCCAGTAGGGGCCCGGGAGGGGGAAACACTGAAGCTTTCTTT. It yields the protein CASRGPGGGNTEAFF.

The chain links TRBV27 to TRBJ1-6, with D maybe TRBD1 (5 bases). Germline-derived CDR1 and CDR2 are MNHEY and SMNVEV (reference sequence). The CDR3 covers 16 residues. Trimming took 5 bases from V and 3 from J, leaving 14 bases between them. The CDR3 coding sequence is TGTGCCAGCAGTCCAGGAGGGGAGATCTATAATTCACCCCTCCACTTT. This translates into CASSPGGEIYNSPLHF.